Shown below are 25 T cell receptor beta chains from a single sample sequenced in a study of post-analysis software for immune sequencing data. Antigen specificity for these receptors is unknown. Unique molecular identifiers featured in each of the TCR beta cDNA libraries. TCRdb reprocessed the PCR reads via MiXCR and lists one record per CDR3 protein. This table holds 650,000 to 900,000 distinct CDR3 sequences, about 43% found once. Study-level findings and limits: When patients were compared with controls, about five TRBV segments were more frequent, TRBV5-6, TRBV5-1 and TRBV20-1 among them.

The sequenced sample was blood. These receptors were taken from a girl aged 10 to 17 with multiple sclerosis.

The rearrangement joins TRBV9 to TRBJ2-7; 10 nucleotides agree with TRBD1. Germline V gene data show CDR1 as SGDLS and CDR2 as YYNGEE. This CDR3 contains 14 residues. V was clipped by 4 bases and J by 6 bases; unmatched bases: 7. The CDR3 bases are TGTGCCAGCAGCCCCGGGACAGGGGTGCTCGAGCAGTACTTC. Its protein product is CASSPGTGVLEQYF.

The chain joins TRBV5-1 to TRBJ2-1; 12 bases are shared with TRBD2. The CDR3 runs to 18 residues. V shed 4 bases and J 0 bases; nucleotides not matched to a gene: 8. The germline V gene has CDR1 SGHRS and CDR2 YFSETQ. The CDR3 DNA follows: TGCGCCAGCAGCCCGAGACTAGCGGGAGAAATCTCCTACAATGAGCAGTTCTTC. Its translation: CASSPRLAGEISYNEQFF.

The CDR3 DNA reads TGTGCCACCAGTGATTCCAGGGGGCCAAATGAAAAACTGTTTTTT. This translates into CATSDSRGPNEKLFF. The chain carries TRBV24-1 and TRBJ1-4; the match to TRBD1 covers 8 bases. The CDR3 contains 15 residues. Germline CDR1 and CDR2: KGHDR and SFDVKD. Germline trimming cut 2 bases from V and 5 bases from J; bases unmatched to any gene: 3.

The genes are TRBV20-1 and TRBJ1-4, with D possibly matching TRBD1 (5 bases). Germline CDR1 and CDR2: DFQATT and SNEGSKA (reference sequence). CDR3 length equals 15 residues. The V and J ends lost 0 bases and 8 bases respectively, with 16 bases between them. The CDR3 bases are TGCAGTGCTAGAGATTCTGGCAGGGTAGGGGAAAAACTGTTTTTT. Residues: CSARDSGRVGEKLFF.

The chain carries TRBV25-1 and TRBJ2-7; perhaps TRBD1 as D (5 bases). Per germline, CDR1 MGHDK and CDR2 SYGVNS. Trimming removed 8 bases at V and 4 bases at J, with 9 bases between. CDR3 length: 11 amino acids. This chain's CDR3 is CASLQGYEQYF. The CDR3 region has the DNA TGTGCCAGCCTCCAGGGTTACGAGCAGTACTTC.

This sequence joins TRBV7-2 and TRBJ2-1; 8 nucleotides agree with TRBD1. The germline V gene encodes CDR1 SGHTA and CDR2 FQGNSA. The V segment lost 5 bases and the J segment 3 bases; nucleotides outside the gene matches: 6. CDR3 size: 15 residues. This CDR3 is CASSPGQAFYNEQFF. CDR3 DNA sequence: TGTGCCAGCAGCCCGGGACAGGCCTTCTACAATGAGCAGTTCTTC.

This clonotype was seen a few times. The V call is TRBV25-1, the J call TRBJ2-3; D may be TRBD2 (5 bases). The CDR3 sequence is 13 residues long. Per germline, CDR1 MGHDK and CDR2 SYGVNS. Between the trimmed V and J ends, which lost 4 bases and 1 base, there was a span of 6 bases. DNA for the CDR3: TGTGCCAGCAGTGGGACTGGCACAGATACGCAGTATTTT. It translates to CASSGTGTDTQYF.

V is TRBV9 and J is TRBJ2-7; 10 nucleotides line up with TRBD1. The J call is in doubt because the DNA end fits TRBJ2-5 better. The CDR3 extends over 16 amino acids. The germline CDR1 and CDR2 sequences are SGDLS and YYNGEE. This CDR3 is CASSVDLGTGEETQYF. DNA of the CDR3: TGTGCCAGCAGCGTAGATTTGGGGACAGGGGAAGAGACCCAGTACTTC.

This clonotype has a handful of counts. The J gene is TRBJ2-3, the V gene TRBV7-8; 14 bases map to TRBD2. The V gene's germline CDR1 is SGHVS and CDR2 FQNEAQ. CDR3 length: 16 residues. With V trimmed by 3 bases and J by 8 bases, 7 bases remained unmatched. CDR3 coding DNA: TGTGCCAGCAGCTTGGGACTAGCGGGAGTTTCAGTTACGCAGTATTTT. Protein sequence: CASSLGLAGVSVTQYF.

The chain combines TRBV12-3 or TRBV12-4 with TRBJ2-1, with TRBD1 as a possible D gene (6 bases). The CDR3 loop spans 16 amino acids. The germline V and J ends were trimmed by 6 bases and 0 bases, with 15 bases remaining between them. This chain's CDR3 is CASRYRDTSSYNEQFF. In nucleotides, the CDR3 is TGTGCCAGCAGATATCGGGACACTAGCTCCTACAATGAGCAGTTCTTC.

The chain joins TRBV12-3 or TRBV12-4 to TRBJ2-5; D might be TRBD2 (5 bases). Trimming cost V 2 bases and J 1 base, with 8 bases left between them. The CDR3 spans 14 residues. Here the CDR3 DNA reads TGTGCCAGCAGTTTAAGGCTAGCCCAAGAGACCCAGTACTTC. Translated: CASSLRLAQETQYF.

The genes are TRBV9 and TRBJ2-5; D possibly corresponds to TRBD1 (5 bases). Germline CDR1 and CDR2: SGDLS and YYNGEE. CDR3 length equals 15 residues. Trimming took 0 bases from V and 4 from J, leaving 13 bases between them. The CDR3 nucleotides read TGTGCCAGCAGCGTAGCAGCCGGAAGGGGAGAGACCCAGTACTTC. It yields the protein CASSVAAGRGETQYF.

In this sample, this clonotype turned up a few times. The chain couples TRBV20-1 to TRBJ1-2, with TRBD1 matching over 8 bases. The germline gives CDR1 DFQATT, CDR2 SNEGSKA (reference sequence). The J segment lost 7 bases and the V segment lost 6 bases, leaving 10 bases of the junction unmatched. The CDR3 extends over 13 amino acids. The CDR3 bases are TGCAGTGCCCGGGACAGGCTGGGTGGTGGCTACACCTTC. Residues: CSARDRLGGGYTF.

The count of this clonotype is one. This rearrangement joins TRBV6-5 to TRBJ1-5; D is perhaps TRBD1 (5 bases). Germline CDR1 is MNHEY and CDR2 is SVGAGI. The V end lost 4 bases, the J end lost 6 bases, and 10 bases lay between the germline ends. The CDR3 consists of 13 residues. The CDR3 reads CASSWSGGQPQHF. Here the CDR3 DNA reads TGTGCCAGCAGTTGGAGTGGGGGTCAGCCCCAGCATTTT.

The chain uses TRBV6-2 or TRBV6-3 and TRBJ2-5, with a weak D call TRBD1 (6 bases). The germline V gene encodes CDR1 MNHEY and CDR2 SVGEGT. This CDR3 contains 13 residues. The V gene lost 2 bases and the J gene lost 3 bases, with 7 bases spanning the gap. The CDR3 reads CASSYTGKETQYF. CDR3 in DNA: TGTGCCAGCAGTTACACAGGGAAAGAGACCCAGTACTTC.

In DNA, the CDR3 is TGTGCCAGCAACTTAGCGGGACGCACAGATACGCAGTATTTT. It encodes CASNLAGRTDTQYF. The chain combines TRBV28 with TRBJ2-3; 8 nucleotides align to TRBD2. V trimming: 7 bases; J trimming: 1 base; junction bases outside the gene matches: 4. CDR3 size: 14 residues. Germline V lookup: CDR1 MDHEN, CDR2 SYDVKM.

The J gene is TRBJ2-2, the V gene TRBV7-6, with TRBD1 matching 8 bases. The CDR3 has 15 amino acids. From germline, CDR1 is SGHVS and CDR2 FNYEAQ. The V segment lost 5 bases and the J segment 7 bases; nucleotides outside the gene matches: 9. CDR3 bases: TGTGCCAGCAGCCCTGGACAGGGCACCCTCGGGGAGCTGTTTTTT. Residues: CASSPGQGTLGELFF.

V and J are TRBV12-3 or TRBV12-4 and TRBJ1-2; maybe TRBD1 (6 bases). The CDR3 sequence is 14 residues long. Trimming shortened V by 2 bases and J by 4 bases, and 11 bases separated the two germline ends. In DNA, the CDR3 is TGTGCCAGCAGTTTACAGGGGACCGTCTATGGCTACACCTTC. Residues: CASSLQGTVYGYTF.

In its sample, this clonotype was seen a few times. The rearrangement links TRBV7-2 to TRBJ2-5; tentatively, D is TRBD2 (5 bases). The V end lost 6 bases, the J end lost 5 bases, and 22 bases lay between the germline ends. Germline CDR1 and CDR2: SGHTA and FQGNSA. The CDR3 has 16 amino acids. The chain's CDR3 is CASSQALMIALETQYF. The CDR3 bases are TGTGCCAGCAGTCAAGCCCTGATGATAGCGTTGGAGACCCAGTACTTC.

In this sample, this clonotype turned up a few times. The CDR3 nucleotides are TGCGCCAGCAGCCCTGTCCGACTAGCGGGAGGGCCTGGGGTCAGCGAGCAGTACTTC. This codes for CASSPVRLAGGPGVSEQYF. The rearrangement joins TRBV5-1 to TRBJ2-7; 14 positions agree with TRBD2. The germline gives CDR1 SGHRS, CDR2 YFSETQ. This CDR3 region has 19 residues. V lost 4 bases, J lost 6 bases, and 18 bases stayed unmatched. Full variable domain (outside the CDR3, taken from reference TRBV5-1 and TRBJ2-7): KAGVTQTPRYLIKTRGQQVTLSCSPISGHRSVSWYQQTPGQGLQFLFEYFSETQRNKGNFPGRFSGRQFSNSRSEMNVSTLELGDSALYLCASSPVRLAGGPGVSEQYFGPGTRLTVT.

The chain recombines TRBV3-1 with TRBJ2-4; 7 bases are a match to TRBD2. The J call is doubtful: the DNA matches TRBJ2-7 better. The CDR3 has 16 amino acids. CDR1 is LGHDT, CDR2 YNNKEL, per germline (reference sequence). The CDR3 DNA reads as TGTGCCAGCAGCCAGCACGATCGGCGGGAGAACTACGAGCAGTACTTC. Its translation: CASSQHDRRENYEQYF.

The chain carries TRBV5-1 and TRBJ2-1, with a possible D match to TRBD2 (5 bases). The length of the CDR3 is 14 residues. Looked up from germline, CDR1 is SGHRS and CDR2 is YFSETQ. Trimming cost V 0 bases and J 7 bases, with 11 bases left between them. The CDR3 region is CASSLDAGWNEQFF. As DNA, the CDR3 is TGCGCCAGCAGCTTGGATGCGGGTTGGAATGAGCAGTTCTTC.

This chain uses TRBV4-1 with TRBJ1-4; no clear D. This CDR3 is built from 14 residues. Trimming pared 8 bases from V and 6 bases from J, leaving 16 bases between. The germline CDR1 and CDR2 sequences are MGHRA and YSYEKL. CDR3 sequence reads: CASASAAGYEKLFF. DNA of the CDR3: TGCGCCAGCGCCTCCGCGGCGGGCTATGAAAAACTGTTTTTT.

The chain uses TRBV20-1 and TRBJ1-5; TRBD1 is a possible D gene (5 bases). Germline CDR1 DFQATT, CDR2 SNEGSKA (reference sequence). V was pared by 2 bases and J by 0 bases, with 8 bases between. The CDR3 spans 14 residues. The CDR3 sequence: CSARSDNSNQPQHF. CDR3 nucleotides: TGCAGTGCTAGATCGGACAATAGCAATCAGCCCCAGCATTTT.

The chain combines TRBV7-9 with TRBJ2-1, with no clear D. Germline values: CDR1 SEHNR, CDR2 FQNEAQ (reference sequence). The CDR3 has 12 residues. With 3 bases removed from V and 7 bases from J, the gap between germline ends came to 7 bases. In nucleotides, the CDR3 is TGTGCCAGCAGCTTTGATGCGAATGAGCAGTTCTTC. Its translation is CASSFDANEQFF.